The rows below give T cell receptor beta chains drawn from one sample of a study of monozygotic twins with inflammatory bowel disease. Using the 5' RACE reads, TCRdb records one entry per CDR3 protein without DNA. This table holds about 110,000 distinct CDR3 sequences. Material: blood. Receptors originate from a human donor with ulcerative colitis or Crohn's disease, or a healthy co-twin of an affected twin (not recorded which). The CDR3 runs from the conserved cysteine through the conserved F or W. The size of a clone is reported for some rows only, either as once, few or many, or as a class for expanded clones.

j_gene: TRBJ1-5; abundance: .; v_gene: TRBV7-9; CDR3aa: CASSLVGENQPQHF
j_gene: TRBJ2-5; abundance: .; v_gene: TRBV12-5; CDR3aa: CASGLVRDGVIRSQETQYF
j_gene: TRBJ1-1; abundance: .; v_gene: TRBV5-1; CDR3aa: CASNLGPANTEAFF
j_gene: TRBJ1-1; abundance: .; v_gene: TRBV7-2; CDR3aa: CASSLGGLMNTEAFF
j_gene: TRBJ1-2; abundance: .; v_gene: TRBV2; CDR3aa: CASSEALGDYGYTF
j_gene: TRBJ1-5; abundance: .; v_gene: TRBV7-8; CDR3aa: CASSLVGLGPDLVDQPQHF
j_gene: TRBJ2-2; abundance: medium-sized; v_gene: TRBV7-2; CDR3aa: CASSLASVKRITGELFF
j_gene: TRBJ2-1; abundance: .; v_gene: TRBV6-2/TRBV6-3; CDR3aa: CASSPTLYNEQFF
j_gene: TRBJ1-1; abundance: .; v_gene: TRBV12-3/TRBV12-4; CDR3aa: CASSYRGGNTEAFF
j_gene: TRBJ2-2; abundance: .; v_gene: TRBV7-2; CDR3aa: CASSLGQDTGELFF
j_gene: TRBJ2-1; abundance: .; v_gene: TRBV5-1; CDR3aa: CASSLGLALREQFF
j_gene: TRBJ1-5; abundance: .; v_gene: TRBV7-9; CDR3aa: CASSLGEEGSGPQHF
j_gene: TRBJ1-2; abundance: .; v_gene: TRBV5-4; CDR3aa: CASSSDPTGVGYGYTF
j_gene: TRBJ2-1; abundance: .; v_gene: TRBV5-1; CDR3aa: CASSSGLAGVGDNEQFF
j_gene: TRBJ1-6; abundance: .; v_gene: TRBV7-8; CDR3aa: CASSLQGTANSPLHF
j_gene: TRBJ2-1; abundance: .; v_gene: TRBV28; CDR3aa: CASSEPGQGSFEQFF
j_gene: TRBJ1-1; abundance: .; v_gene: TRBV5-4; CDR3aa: CASSSLWAGNTEAFF
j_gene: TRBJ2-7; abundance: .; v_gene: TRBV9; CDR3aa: CASFVKNYEQYF
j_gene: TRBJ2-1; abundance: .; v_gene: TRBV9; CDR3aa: CASSVEDSIFYNEQFF
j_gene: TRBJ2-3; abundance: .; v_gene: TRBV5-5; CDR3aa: CASSLRADTQYF
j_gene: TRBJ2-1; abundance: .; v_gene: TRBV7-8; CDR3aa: CASSPPGDPYNEQFF
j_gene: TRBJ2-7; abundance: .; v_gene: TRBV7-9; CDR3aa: CASSLALRYEQYF
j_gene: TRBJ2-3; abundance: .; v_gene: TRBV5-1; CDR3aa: CASSLDRGDTDTQYF
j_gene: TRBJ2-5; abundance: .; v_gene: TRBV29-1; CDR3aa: CSPTRPPDRGEGSRETQYF
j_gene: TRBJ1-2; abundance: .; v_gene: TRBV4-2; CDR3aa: CASSQDFHGSLDYGYTF
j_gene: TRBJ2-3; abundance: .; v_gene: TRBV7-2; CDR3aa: CASSSTDTQYF
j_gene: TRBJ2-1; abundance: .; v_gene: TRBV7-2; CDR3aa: CASSISLGGNEQFF
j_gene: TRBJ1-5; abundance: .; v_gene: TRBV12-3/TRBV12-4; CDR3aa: CASRHGRFSQPQHF
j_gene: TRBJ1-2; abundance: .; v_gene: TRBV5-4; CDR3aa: CASSLSGGRNTF
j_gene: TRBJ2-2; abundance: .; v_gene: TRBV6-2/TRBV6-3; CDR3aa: CASSSTAHTGELFF
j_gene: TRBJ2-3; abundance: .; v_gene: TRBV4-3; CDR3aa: CASSLSWVFTDTQYF
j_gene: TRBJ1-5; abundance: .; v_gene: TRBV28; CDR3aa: CASSFPGRGFQPQHF
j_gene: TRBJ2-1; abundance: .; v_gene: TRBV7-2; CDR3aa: CASSPRTSGNEQFF
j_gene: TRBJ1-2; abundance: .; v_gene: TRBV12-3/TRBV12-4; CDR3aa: CASSPDRVGNGYTF
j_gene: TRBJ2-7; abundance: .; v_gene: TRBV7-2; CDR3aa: CASSLANRVNEQYF
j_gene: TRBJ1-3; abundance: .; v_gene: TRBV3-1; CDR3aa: CASSQEVASGNTIYF
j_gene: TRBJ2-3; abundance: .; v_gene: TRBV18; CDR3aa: CASSPMASTDTQYF
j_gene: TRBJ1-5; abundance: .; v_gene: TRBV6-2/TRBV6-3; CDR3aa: CASSSPPGAAQPQHF
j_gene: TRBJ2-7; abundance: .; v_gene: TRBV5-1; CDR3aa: CASSFSTGTYEQYF
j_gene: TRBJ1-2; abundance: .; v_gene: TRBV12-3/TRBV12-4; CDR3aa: CASGQGADYGYTF
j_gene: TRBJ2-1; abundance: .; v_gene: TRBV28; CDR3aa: CASSFDSYNEQFF
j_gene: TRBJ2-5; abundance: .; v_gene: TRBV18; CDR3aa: CASSPPSGARETQYF
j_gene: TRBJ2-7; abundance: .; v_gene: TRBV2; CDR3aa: CASSDLDPTTYEQYF
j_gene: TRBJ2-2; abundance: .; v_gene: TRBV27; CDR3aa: CASSRTFKRNTGELFF
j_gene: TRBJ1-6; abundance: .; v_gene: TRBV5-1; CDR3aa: CASSLDSGVNSPLHF
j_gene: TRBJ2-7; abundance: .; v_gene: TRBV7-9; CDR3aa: CASSLVTSSYEQYF
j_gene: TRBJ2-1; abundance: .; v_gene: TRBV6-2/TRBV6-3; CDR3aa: CASIPQGSGRGGSYNEQFF
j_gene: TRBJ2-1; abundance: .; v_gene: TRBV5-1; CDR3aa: CASSLAPAYNEQFF
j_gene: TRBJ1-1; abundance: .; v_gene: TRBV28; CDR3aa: CASSSPRGTEAFF